These 13 T cell receptor beta chains share one sample of origin, sequenced in a study of T cell changes during pregnancy in multiple sclerosis. Some clones are missing from TCRdb's copy, which holds only in-frame ones; the method was immunoSEQ multiplex PCR. The sample holds approximately 98,000 clones; 92% are singletons and the top ten take roughly 2.3%. The specimen was peripheral blood, collected after pregnancy. The receptors originated from a female donor in good health, enrolled as a control in a pregnancy study.

The genes are TRBV15 and TRBJ2-7, with 14 bases lining up with TRBD2. Germline V CDR1 and CDR2: LNHNV, YYDKDF (reference sequence). Germline trimming cut 3 bases from V and 3 bases from J; bases unmatched to any gene: 1. The CDR3 covers 15 residues. The CDR3 coding sequence is TGTGCCACCAGCAGGGGGACTAGCGGGAGCTACGAGCAGTACTTC. It translates to CATSRGTSGSYEQYF.

This chain links TRBV11-2 with TRBJ2-3; the D gene is possibly TRBD2 (5 bases). Trimming took 5 bases from V and 6 from J, leaving 15 bases between them. CDR3 size: 14 residues. Germline CDR1 and CDR2: SGHAT and FQNNGV. CDR3 sequence reads: CASSPGLRGDTQYF. In DNA, the CDR3 is TGTGCCAGCAGCCCAGGACTGCGCGGCGATACGCAGTATTTT. The entire variable domain, with the rest obtained from reference TRBV11-2 and TRBJ2-3, is as follows: EAGVAQSPRYKIIEKRQSVAFWCNPISGHATLYWYQQILGQGPKLLIQFQNNGVVDDSQLPKDRFSAERLKGVDSTLKIQPAKLEDSAVYLCASSPGLRGDTQYFGPGTRLTVL.

The gene calls are TRBV29-1 and TRBJ2-1; 10 bases line up with TRBD2. From germline, CDR1 is SQVTM and CDR2 ANQGSEA. V dropped 4 bases and J dropped 9; count of bases not matched to a gene: 12. The CDR3 is made up of 15 amino acids. The CDR3 here is CSVGLVLAGESEQFF. CDR3 DNA: TGCAGCGTTGGGCTAGTGCTAGCGGGAGAGAGTGAGCAGTTCTTC.

The chain is built from TRBV7-3 and TRBJ2-5; a weak D match, TRBD2 (7 bases). Germline V CDR1 and CDR2: SGHTA, FQGTGA. With 0 bases removed from V and 5 bases from J, the gap between germline ends came to 10 bases. This CDR3 has 14 amino acids. CDR3 nucleotide sequence: TGTGCCAGCAGCTTAACCGGGGGGCCTGAGACCCAGTACTTC. The encoded protein is CASSLTGGPETQYF.

The V and J genes are TRBV5-4 and TRBJ2-5; D gene ambiguous. The CDR3 loop spans 14 amino acids. V lost 4 bases and J 5 bases, leaving 15 bases between the germline ends. Germline CDR1 and CDR2: SGHNT and YYREEE (reference sequence). CDR3 sequence (DNA): TGTGCCAGCAGCCCCCCCACGGGTGGGGAGACCCAGTACTTC. The encoded protein is CASSPPTGGETQYF.

This clone was seen just once. The chain is built from TRBV5-1 and TRBJ2-1, with TRBD2 matching 7 bases. The CDR3 has 14 residues. Germline V CDR1 and CDR2: SGHRS, YFSETQ. J gave up 9 bases and V 4 bases, and 10 bases lay outside the gene matches. CDR3: CASSLDYGEGEQFF. The CDR3 DNA reads TGCGCCAGCAGCCTTGACTATGGGGAGGGTGAGCAGTTCTTC.

The chain recombines TRBV9 with TRBJ2-7; TRBD1 matches at 7 bases. The germline gives CDR1 SGDLS, CDR2 YYNGEE. The CDR3 has 13 residues. V lost 1 base to trimming and J lost 6 bases; unmatched junction nucleotides: 4. For the CDR3, the DNA is TGTGCCAGCAGCGTAACGCCAGGGGGCGAGCAGTACTTC. Translating gives CASSVTPGGEQYF.

This clone showed up just once. The genes are TRBV11-2 and TRBJ2-1, with TRBD2 matching 8 bases. The CDR3 covers 15 residues. V dropped 8 bases and J dropped 8; count of bases not matched to a gene: 14. Germline CDR1 reads SGHAT; CDR2 reads FQNNGV. This CDR3 is CASLGGGPPGDEQFF. CDR3 sequence (DNA): TGTGCCAGCCTGGGCGGGGGGCCCCCCGGGGATGAGCAGTTCTTC.

The J gene is TRBJ2-3, the V gene TRBV30; possibly TRBD1 for D (6 bases). V was pared by 2 bases and J by 1 base, with 10 bases between. The germline CDR1 and CDR2 sequences are GTSNPN and SVGIG (reference sequence). CDR3 size: 14 residues. CDR3 in DNA: TGTGCCTGGAGTCTACGGACAGGCACAGATACGCAGTATTTT. Amino acids: CAWSLRTGTDTQYF.

The chain recombines TRBV25-1 with TRBJ1-2; maybe TRBD1 (5 bases). CDR1 and CDR2 (germline): MGHDK, SYGVNS. V was cut by 2 bases and J by 0 bases, with 16 bases left in between. This CDR3 contains 17 residues. This chain's CDR3 is CASSEHGRVSANYGYTF. The CDR3 coding sequence is TGTGCCAGCAGTGAACATGGCAGGGTCTCAGCTAACTATGGCTACACCTTC.

Here the CDR3 reads CASSLVGTSGRRLRETQYF. The CDR3 DNA follows: TGCGCCAGCAGCTTGGTCGGGACTAGCGGGAGGAGGCTTCGAGAGACCCAGTACTTC. This sequence joins TRBV5-1 and TRBJ2-5; the match to TRBD2 covers 15 bases. The CDR3 extends over 19 amino acids. Germline V gene sequence: CDR1 SGHRS, CDR2 YFSETQ. With 0 bases clipped from V and 4 bases from J, the junction kept 10 bases outside the gene matches.

This clone has only one observation. The rearrangement joins TRBV20-1 to TRBJ1-2; D gene uncertain. CDR1 and CDR2 from the germline V gene are DFQATT and SNEGSKA (reference sequence). The CDR3 is 11 residues long. The CDR3 spells CTGLSADGYTF. The CDR3 DNA reads TGCACAGGTCTGTCGGCCGATGGCTACACCTTC.

The rearrangement uses TRBV18 and TRBJ2-1, with TRBD2 matching 7 bases. Germline V gene sequence: CDR1 KGHSH, CDR2 LQKENI. The CDR3 length is 15 residues. The trim removed 5 bases at V and 4 bases at J, leaving 8 bases unmatched. CDR3 sequence (DNA): TGTGCCAGCTCAACCAGACCTAGCGGATACAATGAGCAGTTCTTC. Translating it yields CASSTRPSGYNEQFF.